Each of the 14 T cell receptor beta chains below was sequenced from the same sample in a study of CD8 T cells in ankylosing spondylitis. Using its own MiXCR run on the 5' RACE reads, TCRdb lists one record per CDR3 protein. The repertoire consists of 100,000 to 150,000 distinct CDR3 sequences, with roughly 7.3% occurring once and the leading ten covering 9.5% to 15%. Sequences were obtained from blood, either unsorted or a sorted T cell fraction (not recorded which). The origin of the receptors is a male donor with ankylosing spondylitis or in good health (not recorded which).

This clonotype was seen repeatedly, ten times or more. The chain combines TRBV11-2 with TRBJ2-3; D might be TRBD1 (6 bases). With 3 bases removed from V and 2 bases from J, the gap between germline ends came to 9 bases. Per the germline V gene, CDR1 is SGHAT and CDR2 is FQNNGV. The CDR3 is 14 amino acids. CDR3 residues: CASSFRGVTDTQYF. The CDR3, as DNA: TGTGCCAGCAGCTTCAGGGGAGTCACAGATACGCAGTATTTT.

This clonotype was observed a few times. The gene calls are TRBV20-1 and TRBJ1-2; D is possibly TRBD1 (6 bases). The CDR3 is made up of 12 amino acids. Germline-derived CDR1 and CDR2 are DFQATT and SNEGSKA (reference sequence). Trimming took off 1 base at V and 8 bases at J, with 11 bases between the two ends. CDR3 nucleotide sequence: TGCAGTGCTAGAGGCCACAGGGACGGCTACACCTTC. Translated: CSARGHRDGYTF.

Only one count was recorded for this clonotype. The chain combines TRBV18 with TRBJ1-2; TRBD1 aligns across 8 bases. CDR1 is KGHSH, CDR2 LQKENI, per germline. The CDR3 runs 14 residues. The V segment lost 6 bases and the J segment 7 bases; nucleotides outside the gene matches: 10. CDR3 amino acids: CASSPEDRGGGYTF. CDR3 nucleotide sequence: TGTGCCAGCTCTCCAGAAGACAGGGGTGGTGGCTACACCTTC.

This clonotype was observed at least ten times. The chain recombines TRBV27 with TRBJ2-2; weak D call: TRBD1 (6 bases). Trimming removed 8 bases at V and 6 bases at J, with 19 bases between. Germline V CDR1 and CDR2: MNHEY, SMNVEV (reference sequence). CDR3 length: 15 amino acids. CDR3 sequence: CASSPPTGFSGELFF. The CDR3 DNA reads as TGTGCCAGCTCACCTCCTACAGGGTTTTCCGGGGAGCTGTTTTTT.

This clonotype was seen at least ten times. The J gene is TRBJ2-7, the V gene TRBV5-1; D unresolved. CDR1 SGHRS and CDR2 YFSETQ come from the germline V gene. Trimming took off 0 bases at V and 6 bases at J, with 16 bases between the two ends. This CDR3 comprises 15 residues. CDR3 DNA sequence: TGCGCCAGCAGCTTGGGTTCAGCTACCCCCTCCGAGCAGTACTTC. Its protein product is CASSLGSATPSEQYF. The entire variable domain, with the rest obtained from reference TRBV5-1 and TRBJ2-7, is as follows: KAGVTQTPRYLIKTRGQQVTLSCSPISGHRSVSWYQQTPGQGLQFLFEYFSETQRNKGNFPGRFSGRQFSNSRSEMNVSTLELGDSALYLCASSLGSATPSEQYFGPGTRLTVT.

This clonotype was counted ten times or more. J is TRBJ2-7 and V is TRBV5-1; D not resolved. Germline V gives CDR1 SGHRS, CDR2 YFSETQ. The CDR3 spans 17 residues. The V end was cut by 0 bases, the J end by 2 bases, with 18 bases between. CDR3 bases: TGCGCCAGCAGCTTGGCGGCACAGAGATTCACACCCTACGAGCAGTACTTC. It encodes CASSLAAQRFTPYEQYF.

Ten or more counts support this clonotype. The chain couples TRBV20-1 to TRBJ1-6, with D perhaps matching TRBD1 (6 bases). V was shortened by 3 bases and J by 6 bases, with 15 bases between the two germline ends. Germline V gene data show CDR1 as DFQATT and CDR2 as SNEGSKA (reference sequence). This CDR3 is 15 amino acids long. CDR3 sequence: CSASDGRGFNSPLHF. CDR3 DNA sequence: TGCAGTGCTAGCGATGGAAGGGGGTTTAATTCACCCCTCCACTTT.

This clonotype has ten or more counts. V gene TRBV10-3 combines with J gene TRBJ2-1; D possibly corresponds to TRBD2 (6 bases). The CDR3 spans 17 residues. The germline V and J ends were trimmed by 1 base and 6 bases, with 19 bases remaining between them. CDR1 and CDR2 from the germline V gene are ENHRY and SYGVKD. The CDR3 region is CAISELSGTPRRNEQFF. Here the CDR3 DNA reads TGTGCCATCAGTGAGTTATCCGGGACTCCCAGGCGCAATGAGCAGTTCTTC.

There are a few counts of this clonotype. The CDR3 nucleotides read TGTGCCAGCAGCCCCGGACAGAGTAACTATGGCTACACCTTC. It specifies CASSPGQSNYGYTF. The chain has TRBV4-2 and TRBJ1-2, with a possible D match to TRBD1 (6 bases). CDR3 length: 14 residues. Germline V lookup: CDR1 LGHNA, CDR2 YNFKEQ. Trimming left V 4 bases short and J 1 base short, with 10 bases between.

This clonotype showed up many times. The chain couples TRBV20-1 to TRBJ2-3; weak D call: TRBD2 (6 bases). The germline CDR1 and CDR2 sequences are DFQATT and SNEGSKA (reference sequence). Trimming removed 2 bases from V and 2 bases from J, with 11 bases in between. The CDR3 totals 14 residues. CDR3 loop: CSARPSGSTDTQYF. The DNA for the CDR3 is TGCAGTGCTAGACCGAGCGGGTCCACAGATACGCAGTATTTT.

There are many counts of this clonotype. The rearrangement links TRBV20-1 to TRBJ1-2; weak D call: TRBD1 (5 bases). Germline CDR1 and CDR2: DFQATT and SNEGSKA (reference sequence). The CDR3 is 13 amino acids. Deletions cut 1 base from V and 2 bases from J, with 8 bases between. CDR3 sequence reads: CSARVGGNYGYTF. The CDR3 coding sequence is TGCAGTGCTAGAGTTGGGGGGAACTATGGCTACACCTTC.

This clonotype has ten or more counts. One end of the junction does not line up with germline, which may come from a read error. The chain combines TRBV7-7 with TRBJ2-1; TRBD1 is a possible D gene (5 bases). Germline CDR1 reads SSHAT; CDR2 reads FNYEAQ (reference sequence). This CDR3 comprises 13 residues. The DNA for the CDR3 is TGTGCTAGCAGCTACCAGGGAACCAATGAGCAGTTCTTC. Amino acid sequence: CASSYQGTNEQFF.

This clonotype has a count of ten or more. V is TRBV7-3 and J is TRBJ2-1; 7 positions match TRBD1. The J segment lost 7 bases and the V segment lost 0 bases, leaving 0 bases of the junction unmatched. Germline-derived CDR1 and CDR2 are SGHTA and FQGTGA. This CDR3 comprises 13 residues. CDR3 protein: CASSLTTGNEQFF. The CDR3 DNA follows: TGTGCCAGCAGCTTAACGACAGGGAATGAGCAGTTCTTC.

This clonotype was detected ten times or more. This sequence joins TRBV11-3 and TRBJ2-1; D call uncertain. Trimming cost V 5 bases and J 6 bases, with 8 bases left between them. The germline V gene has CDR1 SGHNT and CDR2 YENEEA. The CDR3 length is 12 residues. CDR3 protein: CASSLGPNEQFF. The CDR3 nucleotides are TGTGCCAGCAGCCTAGGTCCCAATGAGCAGTTCTTC.